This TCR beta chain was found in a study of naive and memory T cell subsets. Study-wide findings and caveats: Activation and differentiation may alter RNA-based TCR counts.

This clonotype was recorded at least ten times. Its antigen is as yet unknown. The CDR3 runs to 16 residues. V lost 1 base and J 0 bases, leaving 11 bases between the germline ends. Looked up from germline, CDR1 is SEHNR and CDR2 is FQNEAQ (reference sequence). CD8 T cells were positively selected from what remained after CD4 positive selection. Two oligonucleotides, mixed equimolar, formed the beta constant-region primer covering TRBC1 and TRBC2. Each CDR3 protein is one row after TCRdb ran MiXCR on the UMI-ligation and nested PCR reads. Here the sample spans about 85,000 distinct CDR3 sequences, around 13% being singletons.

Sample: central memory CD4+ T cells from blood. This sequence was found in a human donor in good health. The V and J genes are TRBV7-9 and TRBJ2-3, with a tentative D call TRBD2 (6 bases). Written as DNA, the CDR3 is TGTGCCAGCAGCTTAGGACTAGATGCTAGCACAGATACGCAGTATTTT. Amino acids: CASSLGLDASTDTQYF.